This TCR beta chain was recovered during a study of cytomegalovirus exposure and HLA in healthy donors. Looking at the study overall: The approximately 100 million unique TCR beta sequences, from roughly 170 million T cells, were found by an earlier analysis.

Trimming cost V 2 bases and J 8 bases; bases outside gene matches: 6. The germline CDR1 and CDR2 sequences are SQVTM and ANQGSEA. The CDR3 has 13 residues. Study results and caveats: In vitro assays verified that a few CMV-associated chains recognized CMV antigens specifically. TCR beta sequences numbering about 17,000 were associated with HLA alleles at 0.05 false discovery rate in a later analysis.

Turning to this clone: Antigen: not known.

As for the donors, each was a healthy bone marrow donor. Primers: 60 Vbeta forward and 13 Jbeta reverse. TCRdb's table, derived via immunoSEQ multiplex PCR, lists solely in-frame clones and lacks some. The sample lists 90,000 to 100,000 clones, less than 80% seen once, with about 5.5% in the top ten. This TCR was recovered from a boy younger than 18 in good health and CMV-seropositive. The chain links TRBV29-1 to TRBJ2-1, with 7 nucleotides matching TRBD2. The sequencing input was PBMCs. The CDR3 is CSVEKGGAHEQFF. CDR3 in DNA: TGCAGCGTTGAAAAGGGAGGGGCCCATGAGCAGTTCTTC.